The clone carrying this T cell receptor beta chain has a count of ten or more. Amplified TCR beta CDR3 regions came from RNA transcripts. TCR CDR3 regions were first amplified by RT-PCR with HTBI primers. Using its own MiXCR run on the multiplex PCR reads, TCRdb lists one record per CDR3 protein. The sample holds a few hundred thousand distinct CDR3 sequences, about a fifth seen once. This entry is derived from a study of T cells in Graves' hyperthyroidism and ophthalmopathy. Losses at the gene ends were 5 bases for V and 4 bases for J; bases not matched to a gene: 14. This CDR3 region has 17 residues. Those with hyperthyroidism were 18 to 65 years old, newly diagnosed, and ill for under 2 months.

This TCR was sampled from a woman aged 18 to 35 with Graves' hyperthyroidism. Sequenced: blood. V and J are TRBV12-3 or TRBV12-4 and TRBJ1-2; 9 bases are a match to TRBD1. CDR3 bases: TGTGCCAGCAGTCCGGGACAGGGATTGGTCCGGGCCTATGGCTACACCTTC. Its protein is CASSPGQGLVRAYGYTF.